The text below deals with one T cell receptor beta chain. This record belongs to a study of blood T cell repertoires in COVID-19. Study-wide background: Acute and convalescent COVID-19 specimens originated in the United States, Italy and Spain. PBMCs, B-cell-depleted T cells, or T cells provided the cDNA or gDNA that made up the material.

Per the original data handling: Nucleated cell number was recorded as an estimate derived from reference gene primer amplification. The table came from immunoSEQ multiplex PCR; TCRdb's copy has only in-frame clones and leaves some out. V and J calls and clone size are as listed in that table; D and trimming were resolved from the DNA. The data show roughly 190,000 clones, about 89% seen once. CDR3 length: 11 residues. The germline V and J ends were trimmed by 5 bases and 3 bases, with 5 bases remaining between them. CDR1 is MDHEN and CDR2 is SYDVKM in the germline V gene. The chain uses TRBV28 and TRBJ2-7; D not certain. This receptor was obtained from a man between 65 and 80 years old with acute or convalescent COVID-19. Sequenced sample: peripheral blood. The DNA for the CDR3 is TGTGCCAGCAGTCCCCGCTACGAGCAGTACTTC. It specifies CASSPRYEQYF.